A selection of T cell receptor beta chains follows, all from one sample in a study of T cell responses to AZD1222 COVID-19 vaccine. TCRdb's table, derived via immunoSEQ multiplex PCR, lists solely in-frame clones and lacks some. The data contain around 160,000 clones, under 95% of them singletons. This specimen was peripheral blood, taken on day 0 of AZD1222 vaccination. Receptors were obtained from an adult in good health. The CDR3 runs from the conserved cysteine through the conserved F or W. D genes are given only for firm matches. For some rows the clone size is stated as once, few or many, or as a class when expanded; others skip it.

clone size,D gene,J gene,V gene,CDR3 protein,CDR3 DNA
once,NA,TRBJ2-5,TRBV4-1,CASSQVNTLQETQYF,TGCGCCAGCAGCCAAGTTAACACGTTACAAGAGACCCAGTACTTC
once,NA,TRBJ1-4,TRBV12-5,CASGTSGGSSSTNEKLFF,TGTGCTAGTGGTACCTCCGGGGGCAGTAGTTCAACTAATGAAAAACTGTTTTTT
NA,NA,TRBJ1-2,TRBV20-1,CSASHSNGYGYTF,TGCAGTGCTAGTCACAGCAATGGCTATGGCTACACCTTC
NA,NA,TRBJ2-1,TRBV9,CASSVEVRSSYNEQFF,TGTGCCAGCAGCGTAGAGGTGCGGAGCTCCTACAATGAGCAGTTCTTC
NA,NA,TRBJ1-2,TRBV25-1,CASSGSPYGYTF,TGTGCCAGCAGTGGAAGTCCCTATGGCTACACCTTC
NA,NA,TRBJ2-1,TRBV7-6,CASSSPGVPGGNEQFF,TGTGCCAGCAGCTCCCCGGGGGTCCCAGGTGGAAATGAGCAGTTCTTC
NA,NA,TRBJ1-1,TRBV6-6,CASSPGMNTEAFF,TGTGCCAGCAGCCCCGGGATGAACACTGAAGCTTTCTTT
NA,NA,TRBJ1-2,TRBV13,CASSQQTDYYGYTF,TGTGCCAGCAGCCAGCAGACAGACTACTATGGCTACACCTTC
NA,NA,TRBJ2-5,TRBV29-1,CSARQGLGSQETQYF,TGCAGCGCCCGGCAGGGTTTGGGGTCCCAAGAGACCCAGTACTTC
NA,NA,TRBJ1-3,TRBV9,CASSVLGGNTIYF,TGTGCCAGCAGCGTTTTAGGGGGAAACACCATATATTTT
NA,NA,TRBJ1-4,TRBV5-1,CASSLGGRELFF,TGCGCCAGCAGCTTGGGGGGGCGCGAACTGTTTTTT
NA,NA,TRBJ1-1,TRBV5-4,CASSFSGHRYTEAFF,TGTGCCAGCAGCTTCTCGGGACACCGATACACTGAAGCTTTCTTT
once,NA,TRBJ1-2,TRBV14,CASSQGSGPFYGYTF,TGTGCCAGCAGCCAAGGTTCAGGGCCCTTCTATGGCTACACCTTC
few,NA,TRBJ1-6,TRBV24-1,CATSDSTTGRESPLHF,TGTGCCACCAGTGATTCCACGACGGGCCGGGAATCACCCCTCCACTTT
NA,NA,TRBJ2-1,TRBV4-2,CASSQLAAPGNEQFF,TGTGCCAGCAGCCAACTCGCGGCCCCGGGTAATGAGCAGTTCTTC
NA,NA,TRBJ2-3,TRBV2,CASTGARTDTQYF,TGTGCCAGCACAGGGGCCCGCACAGATACGCAGTATTTT
NA,NA,TRBJ1-2,TRBV7-9,CASSLGHLGYTF,TGTGCCAGCAGCCTGGGACACCTCGGCTACACCTTC
NA,NA,TRBJ2-1,TRBV2,CASSGWVNEQFF,TGTGCCAGCAGTGGGTGGGTAAATGAGCAGTTCTTC
NA,NA,TRBJ1-5,TRBV3-1/TRBV3-2,CASSQEVSNQPQHF,TGTGCCAGCAGCCAAGAAGTTAGCAATCAGCCCCAGCATTTT
NA,NA,TRBJ2-1,TRBV18,CASSPAGFLGDEQFF,TGTGCCAGCTCACCAGCCGGGTTTCTTGGTGATGAGCAGTTCTTC
NA,NA,TRBJ1-6,TRBV6-6,CASSRTVPPNSPLHF,TGTGCCAGCAGTCGGACGGTACCCCCCAATTCACCCCTCCACTTT
NA,NA,TRBJ1-6,TRBV5-6,CASSPGGHRYNSPLHF,TGTGCCAGCAGCCCGGGGGGGCACCGCTATAATTCACCCCTCCACTTT
NA,NA,TRBJ1-5,TRBV19,CASTITGGSNQPQHF,TGTGCCAGTACCATAACCGGGGGGAGCAATCAGCCCCAGCATTTT
NA,NA,TRBJ1-2,TRBV7-2,CASSLGSGANYGYTF,TGTGCCAGCAGCTTAGGGAGCGGAGCTAACTATGGCTACACCTTC
NA,NA,TRBJ2-7,TRBV5-1,CASSFIGFTYEQYF,TGCGCCAGCAGCTTCATTGGGTTCACCTACGAGCAGTACTTC
NA,TRBD1,TRBJ1-4,TRBV5-6,CASSLGQVDRKLFF,TGTGCCAGCAGCTTAGGACAGGTAGATCGAAAACTGTTTTTT
NA,NA,TRBJ1-2,TRBV6-5,CASSTGGAGYGYTF,TGTGCCAGCAGTACCGGGGGGGCAGGCTATGGCTACACCTTC
NA,NA,TRBJ1-2,TRBV12-3/TRBV12-4,CASSQVANYGYTF,TGTGCCAGCAGTCAGGTAGCTAACTATGGCTACACCTTC
NA,TRBD2,TRBJ2-5,TRBV14,CASSLGLAGAETQYF,TGTGCCAGCAGCCTGGGACTAGCAGGGGCAGAGACCCAGTACTTC
NA,TRBD2,TRBJ2-1,TRBV5-8,CASSWSGGAWDEQFF,TGTGCCAGCAGCTGGAGCGGGGGGGCTTGGGATGAGCAGTTCTTC
NA,TRBD1,TRBJ1-4,TRBV29-1,CSVAQQGAGEKLFF,TGCAGCGTTGCCCAGCAGGGGGCTGGGGAAAAACTGTTTTTT
few,NA,TRBJ2-1,TRBV21-1,CASSKGSVSYNEQFF,TGTGCCAGCAGCAAAGGGTCTGTTTCCTACAATGAGCAGTTCTTC
NA,NA,TRBJ2-3,TRBV7-3,CASSLKSTDTQYF,TGTGCCAGCAGCTTAAAAAGCACAGATACGCAGTATTTT
few,NA,TRBJ1-6,TRBV5-5,CASSLVGLAGAHSPLHF,TGTGCCAGCAGCTTGGTAGGGTTGGCAGGGGCGCATTCACCCCTCCACTTT
NA,NA,TRBJ2-7,TRBV10-3,CAISESKGYEQYF,TGTGCCATCAGTGAGTCGAAGGGGTACGAGCAGTACTTC
NA,NA,TRBJ1-6,TRBV13,CASSFARSPLHF,TGTGCCAGCAGCTTTGCGAGATCACCCCTCCACTTT
NA,NA,TRBJ2-5,TRBV6-2/TRBV6-3,CASSLGRDGQETQYF,TGTGCCAGCAGTTTGGGTAGGGACGGGCAAGAGACCCAGTACTTC
NA,TRBD2,TRBJ2-7,TRBV18,CASSPGGTSGYEQYF,TGTGCCAGCTCACCAGGTGGGACTAGCGGCTACGAGCAGTACTTC